Shown below are 21 T cell receptor beta chains from a single sample sequenced in a study of CD8 T cells in ankylosing spondylitis. TCRdb used MiXCR to reprocess the 5' RACE reads, holding one entry per CDR3 protein. The sample lists about 360,000 distinct CDR3 sequences, approximately 22% occurring once. Sample: blood, either unsorted or a sorted T cell fraction (not recorded which). The receptor source for this set is a male donor with ankylosing spondylitis or in good health (not recorded which).

V usage is TRBV6-5 and J usage is TRBJ2-5; D possibly uses TRBD1 or TRBD2 (5 bases each). The CDR3 consists of 16 residues. V was pared by 2 bases and J by 4 bases, with 17 bases between. Germline V CDR1 and CDR2: MNHEY, SVGAGI. The CDR3 coding sequence is TGTGCCAGCAGTTACACCTTTGGGGGTCCGGGAGAGACCCAGTACTTC. Amino acid sequence: CASSYTFGGPGETQYF.

This clonotype was detected a few times. CDR3 nucleotides: TGTGCCAGCATTACGGGAACAGAGTCTTATACGCAGTATTTT. Translation: CASITGTESYTQYF. The rearrangement links TRBV12-3 or TRBV12-4 to TRBJ2-3, with D maybe TRBD2 (5 bases). The CDR3 has 14 amino acids. The V gene lost 7 bases and the J gene lost 7 bases, with 18 bases spanning the gap.

This clonotype was observed a handful of times. The CDR3 DNA reads TGCGCCAGCAGCCGGGGGGTTGGACAGGCTTTCGACGAGCAGTACTTC. Residues: CASSRGVGQAFDEQYF. V usage is TRBV4-1 and J usage is TRBJ2-7; D perhaps matches TRBD1 (7 bases). The CDR3 length is 16 residues. Trimming removed 4 bases at V and 5 bases at J, with 21 bases between. Germline V gene data show CDR1 as MGHRA and CDR2 as YSYEKL.

This sequence joins TRBV2 and TRBJ2-1; a weak D match, TRBD1 (6 bases). The CDR3 is 11 amino acids. V lost 7 bases, J lost 11 bases, and 12 bases lay in between. Germline V CDR1 and CDR2: SNHLY, FYNNEI. The CDR3 nucleotides are TGTGCCAGCAATAGAGGACAGAAGCAGTTCTTC. It is translated as CASNRGQKQFF.

Only a few counts were recorded for this clonotype. The genes are TRBV29-1 and TRBJ1-4, with D hard to call. Germline CDR1 SQVTM, CDR2 ANQGSEA. Between the trimmed V and J ends, which lost 1 base and 3 bases, there was a span of 9 bases. There are 14 residues in the CDR3. The DNA of the CDR3 is TGCAGCGTTGAAGGGGTAGGAGCTAATGAAAAACTGTTTTTT. Its protein product is CSVEGVGANEKLFF. The variable domain in full, completed from reference TRBV29-1 and TRBJ1-4, reads SAVISQKPSRDICQRGTSLTIQCQVDSQVTMMFWYRQQPGQSLTLIATANQGSEATYESGFVIDKFPISRPNLTFSTLTVSNMSPEDSSIYLCSVEGVGANEKLFFGSGTQLSVL.

The rearrangement joins TRBV7-8 to TRBJ2-7, with D perhaps TRBD1 (6 bases). Germline assignment: CDR1 SGHVS and CDR2 FQNEAQ. This CDR3 is built from 14 residues. The V gene lost 5 bases and the J gene lost 4 bases, with 15 bases spanning the gap. CDR3 protein: CASSLPGHIYEQYF. In DNA form, the CDR3 reads TGTGCCAGCAGCCTACCGGGACACATTTACGAGCAGTACTTC. Complete variable domain (other parts from reference TRBV7-8 and TRBJ2-7): GAGVSQSPRYKVAKRGQDVALRCDPISGHVSLFWYQQALGQGPEFLTYFQNEAQLDKSGLPSDRFFAERPEGSVSTLKIQRTQQEDSAVYLCASSLPGHIYEQYFGPGTRLTVT.

V is TRBV10-3 and J is TRBJ2-4, with D possibly TRBD1 on 5 matching bases. The CDR3 covers 18 residues. In germline, CDR1 is ENHRY, CDR2 SYGVKD. Between the trimmed V and J ends, which lost 10 bases and 0 bases, there was a span of 25 bases. CDR3 protein: CATPRAKQVWSAKNIQYF. For the CDR3, the DNA is TGTGCCACCCCCCGAGCCAAACAGGTTTGGTCAGCCAAAAACATTCAGTACTTC.

This clonotype was counted a few times. The rearrangement joins TRBV2 to TRBJ2-1; the D gene could be TRBD1 or TRBD2 (6 bases each). With 4 bases removed from V and 6 bases from J, the gap between germline ends came to 7 bases. CDR1 is SNHLY, CDR2 FYNNEI, per germline. The CDR3 contains 12 residues. The CDR3 nucleotides read TGTGCCAGCAGTGGGGGGGCCAATGAGCAGTTCTTC. Its translation is CASSGGANEQFF.

In DNA, the CDR3 is TGTGCCACCAGAGACAGGATCTCTGGGGCCAACGTCCTGACTTTC. Translated: CATRDRISGANVLTF. The chain employs TRBV2 and TRBJ2-6; tentative D call: TRBD1 (6 bases). The CDR3 spans 15 residues. Per the germline V gene, CDR1 is SNHLY and CDR2 is FYNNEI. Trimming pared 10 bases from V and 0 bases from J, leaving 13 bases between.

The genes are TRBV29-1 and TRBJ2-1, with a weak D call TRBD2 (5 bases). Trimming removed 7 bases from V and 7 bases from J, with 17 bases in between. The CDR3 sequence is 13 residues long. The germline gives CDR1 SQVTM, CDR2 ANQGSEA. The CDR3 loop is CSAPRPGVNEQFF. CDR3 bases: TGCAGCGCACCTCGGCCCGGGGTGAATGAGCAGTTCTTC.

This clonotype was observed a handful of times. The V call is TRBV29-1, the J call TRBJ2-7, with TRBD1 matching 9 bases. V lost 3 bases, J lost 6 bases, and 3 bases stayed unmatched. CDR1 and CDR2 (germline): SQVTM, ANQGSEA. This CDR3 is 12 amino acids long. This CDR3 is CSVEGQGSEQYF. CDR3 bases: TGCAGCGTTGAGGGACAGGGAAGCGAGCAGTACTTC.

Only a few counts were recorded for this clonotype. The genes are TRBV6-2 or TRBV6-3 and TRBJ1-2; D gene unclear. V lost 6 bases, J lost 5 bases, and 13 bases lay in between. The length of the CDR3 is 13 residues. CDR1 and CDR2 from the germline V gene are MNHEY and SVGEGT. CDR3 DNA sequence: TGTGCCAGCAGCCCCGGAGGCCTGTATGGCTACACCTTC. This encodes CASSPGGLYGYTF.

The V and J genes are TRBV9 and TRBJ2-1; TRBD2 agrees at 8 bases. The CDR3 is made up of 17 amino acids. J gave up 2 bases and V 0 bases, and 7 bases lay outside the gene matches. Germline-derived CDR1 and CDR2 are SGDLS and YYNGEE. CDR3 in amino acids: CASSVGPLAAPYNEQFF. CDR3 bases: TGTGCCAGCAGCGTAGGCCCACTAGCGGCTCCCTACAATGAGCAGTTCTTC.

This clonotype was seen a handful of times. This rearrangement joins TRBV7-9 to TRBJ2-7; maybe TRBD1 (6 bases). With 2 bases removed from V and 0 bases from J, the gap between germline ends came to 17 bases. In germline, CDR1 is SEHNR, CDR2 FQNEAQ (reference sequence). CDR3 length equals 17 residues. In DNA, the CDR3 is TGTGCCAGCAGCTTACCCCCCGACAGGTACCTCTCCTACGAGCAGTACTTC. Its protein product is CASSLPPDRYLSYEQYF.

The chain employs TRBV30 and TRBJ1-1; tentatively, D is TRBD1 (6 bases). Germline lookup yields CDR1 GTSNPN and CDR2 SVGIG (reference sequence). V lost 3 bases and J 6 bases, leaving 11 bases between the germline ends. CDR3 length equals 12 residues. In DNA form, the CDR3 reads TGTGCCTGGAGCGGAGGGGGTGCTGAAGCTTTCTTT. Translation gives CAWSGGGAEAFF.

The sample holds a few counts of this clonotype. The V call is TRBV12-3 or TRBV12-4, the J call TRBJ2-1; TRBD1 matches at 7 bases. There are 12 residues in the CDR3. V was pared by 10 bases and J by 8 bases, with 8 bases of the junction left unmatched. The CDR3: CAIGQVPHEQFF. The CDR3 DNA sequence: TGTGCCATAGGACAGGTACCTCATGAGCAGTTCTTC.

The chain is built from TRBV5-6 and TRBJ2-4; no clear D. The V and J ends lost 0 bases and 8 bases respectively, with 9 bases between them. Germline CDR1 reads SGHDT; CDR2 reads YYEEEE. The CDR3 has 13 amino acids. This chain's CDR3 is CASSLGWGDIQYF. CDR3 coding DNA: TGTGCCAGCAGCTTGGGATGGGGTGACATTCAGTACTTC.

J is TRBJ2-7 and V is TRBV9, with 10 bases fitting TRBD2. V dropped 2 bases and J dropped 6; count of bases not matched to a gene: 11. Germline-derived CDR1 and CDR2 are SGDLS and YYNGEE. This CDR3 contains 16 residues. Here the CDR3 DNA reads TGTGCCAGCAGCGTCGGGACTAGCGACTCCTACGGCGAGCAGTACTTC. Amino acids: CASSVGTSDSYGEQYF. The full variable domain, completed using reference TRBV9 and TRBJ2-7, is DSGVTQTPKHLITATGQRVTLRCSPRSGDLSVYWYQQSLDQGLQFLIQYYNGEERAKGNILERFSAQQFPDLHSELNLSSLELGDSALYFCASSVGTSDSYGEQYFGPGTRLTVT.

The chain joins TRBV6-4 to TRBJ2-7; tentatively, D is TRBD1 or TRBD2 (5 bases each). Per germline, CDR1 MRHNA and CDR2 SNTAGT. The CDR3 totals 12 residues. With 5 bases removed from V and 9 bases from J, the gap between germline ends came to 14 bases. The CDR3 region is CASSPAGRVQYF. The DNA for the CDR3 is TGTGCCAGCAGTCCGGCAGGGCGGGTGCAGTACTTC.

V gene TRBV7-9 combines with J gene TRBJ2-7, with D perhaps assigned TRBD1 or TRBD2 (6 bases each). The CDR3 covers 15 residues. In germline, CDR1 is SEHNR, CDR2 FQNEAQ (reference sequence). Trimming stripped 1 base from V and 6 bases from J, with 16 bases between. CDR3 bases: TGTGCCAGCAGCTTAGACGGGGGCGGTTCGGGCGAGCAGTACTTC. Amino acids: CASSLDGGGSGEQYF. Full variable domain (remainder filled in from reference TRBV7-9 and TRBJ2-7): DTGVSQNPRHKITKRGQNVTFRCDPISEHNRLYWYRQTLGQGPEFLTYFQNEAQLEKSRLLSDRFSAERPKGSFSTLEIQRTEQGDSAMYLCASSLDGGGSGEQYFGPGTRLTVT.

This clonotype appeared many times. The chain carries TRBV11-2 and TRBJ2-5; tentative D call: TRBD1 (5 bases). The CDR3 runs to 12 residues. Germline V gene data show CDR1 as SGHAT and CDR2 as FQNNGV. Between the trimmed V and J ends, which lost 6 bases and 4 bases, there was a span of 9 bases. The CDR3 protein is CASSFQGETQYF. The DNA of the CDR3 is TGTGCCAGCAGTTTCCAGGGAGAGACCCAGTACTTC.